Detailed here is one T cell receptor beta chain. The antigen remains unidentified. This sample is part of a study of shared clonotypes between healthy human individuals. The CDR3 has 16 amino acids. V lost 1 base and J lost 2, with 13 bases in between. Germline V CDR1 and CDR2: SGHVS, FNYEAQ. Findings of the study overall: Among donors, clonotype sharing was expected to be affected by sequencing depth. There were few donors, and this limited the genetic and exposure-history diversity represented.

Assay execution proceeded at the deep level. Clones were read by immunoSEQ multiplex PCR, and TCRdb kept only the in-frame ones, dropping some. The sample lists about half a million clones; around 80% were seen once. The sequencing input was PBMCs. The sequence was obtained from a woman aged 40 to 50 in good health. Some clones in this sample may be carry-over from other donors' samples. The chain uses TRBV7-6 and TRBJ2-3; D might be TRBD2 (6 bases). The CDR3 is CASSLVAGPDTDTQYF. The CDR3 bases are TGTGCCAGCAGCTTAGTCGCGGGGCCTGACACAGATACGCAGTATTTT.